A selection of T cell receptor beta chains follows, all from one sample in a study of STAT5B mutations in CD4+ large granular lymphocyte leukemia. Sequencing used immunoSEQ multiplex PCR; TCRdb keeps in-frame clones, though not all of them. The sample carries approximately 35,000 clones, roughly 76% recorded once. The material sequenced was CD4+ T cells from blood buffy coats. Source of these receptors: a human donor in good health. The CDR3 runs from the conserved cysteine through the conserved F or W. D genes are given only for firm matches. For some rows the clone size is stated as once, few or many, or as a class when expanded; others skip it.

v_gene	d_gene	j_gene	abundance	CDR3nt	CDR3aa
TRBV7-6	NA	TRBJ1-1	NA	TGTGCCAGCAGCTCACAGCCGGGGAACACTGAAGCTTTCTTT	CASSSQPGNTEAFF
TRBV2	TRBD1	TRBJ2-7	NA	TGTGCCAGCAAGGACAGGGCCGGTTACGAGCAGTACTTC	CASKDRAGYEQYF
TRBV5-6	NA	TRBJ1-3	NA	TGTGCCAGCAGCCCCGCAGGGGCTGACACCATATATTTT	CASSPAGADTIYF
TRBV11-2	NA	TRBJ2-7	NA	TGTGCCAGCAGCGAAAACTACGAGCAGTACTTC	CASSENYEQYF
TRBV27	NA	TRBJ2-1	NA	TGTGCCAGCCGGGGCGGGGTCTCCTACAATGAGCAGTTCTTC	CASRGGVSYNEQFF
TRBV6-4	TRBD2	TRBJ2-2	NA	TGTGCCAGCAAGGAGCTAGCGGGGCCCACCGGGGAGCTGTTTTTT	CASKELAGPTGELFF
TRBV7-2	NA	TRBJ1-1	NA	TGTGCCAGCAGCTTACAAGGCAGGCCGAACACTGAAGCTTTCTTT	CASSLQGRPNTEAFF
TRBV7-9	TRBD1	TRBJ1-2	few	TGTGCCAGCAGCATCGGGACAGTGGGCTACACCTTC	CASSIGTVGYTF
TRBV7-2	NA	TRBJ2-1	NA	TGTGCCAGCTCTTCCTCGGGGGCTAGCGTCTTTAATGAGCAGTTCTTC	CASSSSGASVFNEQFF
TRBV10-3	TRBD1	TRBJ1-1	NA	TGTGCCATCAGTCCACACGGACAGGGGGACACTGAAGCTTTCTTT	CAISPHGQGDTEAFF
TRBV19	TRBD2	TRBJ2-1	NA	TGTGCCAGTAGTATCCCGGGACTAGCCCACAATGAGCAGTTCTTC	CASSIPGLAHNEQFF
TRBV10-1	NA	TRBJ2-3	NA	TGCGCCAGCAGTGTTCGGCTTTTCACAGATACGCAGTATTTT	CASSVRLFTDTQYF
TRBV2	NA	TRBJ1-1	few	TGTGCCAGCAGTGTGATACAGAATACTGAAGCTTTCTTT	CASSVIQNTEAFF
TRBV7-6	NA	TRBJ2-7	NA	TGTGCCAGCAGCCAGGACGTCCTCGGCGACGAGCAGTACTTC	CASSQDVLGDEQYF
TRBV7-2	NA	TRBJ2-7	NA	TGTGCCAGCAGCTTAGACTACGGAACCTACGAGCAGTACTTC	CASSLDYGTYEQYF
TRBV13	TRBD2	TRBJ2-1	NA	TGTGCCAGCAGTCTCATCCCCGTGACTAGCGGGACCTACAATGAGCAGTTCTTC	CASSLIPVTSGTYNEQFF
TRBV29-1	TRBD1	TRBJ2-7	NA	TGCAGCGTTGGGGACAGGGGGTACGAGCAGTACTTC	CSVGDRGYEQYF
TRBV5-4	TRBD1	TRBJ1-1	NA	TGTGCCAGCAGGGCGACAGGGGCTATGAACACTGAAGCTTTCTTT	CASRATGAMNTEAFF
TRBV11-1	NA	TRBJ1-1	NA	TGTGCCAGCAGCTTCGCACGAGTGATGAACACTGAAGCTTTCTTT	CASSFARVMNTEAFF
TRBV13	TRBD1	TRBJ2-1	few	TGTGCCAGCAGCCATGCCGGGACAGGGAACTTTTACAATGAGCAGTTCTTC	CASSHAGTGNFYNEQFF
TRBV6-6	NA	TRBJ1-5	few	TGTGCCAGCAGTTACTACACAGACAATCAGCCCCAGCATTTT	CASSYYTDNQPQHF
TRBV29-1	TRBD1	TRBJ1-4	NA	TGCAGCGTGATAACAGGGGGCAGAGCTAATGAAAAACTGTTTTTT	CSVITGGRANEKLFF
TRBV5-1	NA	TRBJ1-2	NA	TGCGCCAGCAGCCTCCTCGTGGGGGATGAGGGCTACACCTTC	CASSLLVGDEGYTF
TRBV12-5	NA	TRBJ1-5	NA	TGTGCTAGTGGTTTGTGGCAGAATAGCAATCAGCCCCAGCATTTT	CASGLWQNSNQPQHF
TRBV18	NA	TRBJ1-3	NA	TGTGCCAGCTCACCTAGGGGAGCAAGCTCTGGAAACACCATATATTTT	CASSPRGASSGNTIYF
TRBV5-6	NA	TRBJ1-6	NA	TGTGCCAGCAGCTTTCGTTATTCACCCCTCCACTTT	CASSFRYSPLHF
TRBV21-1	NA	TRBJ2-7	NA	TGTGCCAGCAGCACCCGGACCGGGAGCTCCTACGAGCAGTACTTC	CASSTRTGSSYEQYF
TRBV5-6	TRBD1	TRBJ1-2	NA	TGTGCCAGCAGCTTGACAGGGGGCGCGGGGGGCTACACCTTC	CASSLTGGAGGYTF
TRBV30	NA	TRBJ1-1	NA	TGTGCCTGGAGTGAGGTAGGGGCGGGAAGCACTGAAGCTTTCTTT	CAWSEVGAGSTEAFF